These T cell receptor beta chains were read from a single sample in a study of cytomegalovirus exposure and HLA in healthy donors. Here immunoSEQ multiplex PCR was the method, and the copy in TCRdb shows in-frame clones only, minus some. In the table there are roughly 89,000 clones, 80% of which are singletons. Material: PBMCs. The receptors shown here come from a man aged 18-30 years in good health and CMV-seronegative. The CDR3 runs from the conserved cysteine through the conserved F or W. D genes are given only for firm matches. Size values are once, few and many counts, or a class for expanded clones, and some rows have none.

>TRBJ2-7|-|-|TRBV20-1
CSANRDYEQYF
TGCAGTGCTAACAGAGACTACGAGCAGTACTTC
>TRBJ2-7|TRBD2|-|TRBV7-9
CASSLEQRGEYEQYF
TGTGCCAGCAGCTTAGAGCAGCGGGGGGAGTACGAGCAGTACTTC
>TRBJ2-5|-|-|TRBV9
CASSSRTGTPQETQYF
TGTGCCAGCAGCTCCCGAACCGGGACACCACAAGAGACCCAGTACTTC
>TRBJ2-5|-|-|TRBV5-4
CASSPGGETQYF
TGTGCCAGCAGCCCAGGAGGAGAGACCCAGTACTTC
>TRBJ2-2|-|-|TRBV2
CASSGLDSQNTGELFF
TGTGCCAGCAGTGGCCTCGACAGTCAGAACACCGGGGAGCTGTTTTTT
>TRBJ2-2|TRBD2|-|TRBV30
CAWKTTGLAGGRGTGELFF
TGTGCCTGGAAAACCACGGGGCTAGCGGGGGGGCGGGGCACCGGGGAGCTGTTTTTT
>TRBJ1-2|TRBD1|medium-sized|TRBV6-1
CASSEADRGREGYTF
TGTGCCAGCAGTGAAGCGGACAGGGGGCGTGAAGGCTACACCTTC
>TRBJ1-1|-|-|TRBV5-1
CASSLSSPRRENTEAFF
TGCGCCAGCAGCTTAAGTAGTCCACGGCGGGAGAACACTGAAGCTTTCTTT
>TRBJ1-1|-|once|TRBV30
CAWSVQAGTQKAFF
TGTGCCTGGAGTGTACAAGCAGGAACCCAGAAAGCTTTCTTT
>TRBJ1-2|-|once|TRBV6-5
CASSYYPHRAPYGYTF
TGTGCCAGCAGTTACTATCCTCACAGGGCCCCCTATGGCTACACCTTC
>TRBJ2-3|-|-|TRBV21-1
CASSSRLAGGTDTQYF
TGTGCCAGCAGCTCCCGACTAGCGGGGGGCACAGATACGCAGTATTTT
>TRBJ2-2|TRBD1|-|TRBV6-6
CASSRQGVFTGELFF
TGTGCCAGCAGTCGACAGGGGGTATTCACCGGGGAGCTGTTTTTT
>TRBJ2-2|-|once|TRBV7-9
CSSSYVYGELFF
TGTTCCAGCAGCTATGTATACGGGGAGCTGTTTTTT
>TRBJ1-2|TRBD1|few|TRBV15
CATSKRTGSDYGYTF
TGTGCCACCAGCAAAAGGACAGGGTCTGACTATGGCTACACCTTC
>TRBJ2-1|TRBD1|-|TRBV2
CASTQGISPFF
TGTGCCAGCACACAGGGGATAAGTCCGTTCTTC
>TRBJ1-5|-|-|TRBV5-1
CASPQGQINQPQHF
TGCGCCAGCCCCCAGGGGCAGATCAATCAGCCCCAGCATTTT
>TRBJ1-5|TRBD1|-|TRBV19
CASSGTGGYQPQHF
TGTGCCAGTAGTGGGACAGGGGGCTATCAGCCCCAGCATTTT
>TRBJ1-2|-|once|TRBV4-1
CASSQGWTAGISGYGYTF
TGCGCCAGCAGCCAAGGATGGACCGCCGGGATCAGCGGCTATGGCTACACCTTC
>TRBJ1-5|-|-|TRBV18
CASSPNRQGNQPQHF
TGTGCCAGCTCACCGAATCGACAGGGCAATCAGCCCCAGCATTTT
>TRBJ2-5|TRBD1|-|TRBV6-5
CASSRQLLGGETQYF
TGTGCCAGCAGTCGACAACTTCTAGGGGGCGAGACCCAGTACTTC
>TRBJ2-5|TRBD2|-|TRBV7-2
CASSLAAGGSQETQYF
TGTGCCAGCAGCTTAGCGGCGGGGGGGAGCCAAGAGACCCAGTACTTC
>TRBJ2-5|TRBD2|-|TRBV6-4
CASSAGRLAGGAETQYF
TGTGCCAGCAGTGCCGGGCGACTAGCGGGGGGCGCAGAGACCCAGTACTTC
>TRBJ2-1|-|-|TRBV27
CASSFDGEYNEQFF
TGTGCCAGCAGTTTCGACGGGGAATACAATGAGCAGTTCTTC
>TRBJ2-7|TRBD1|-|TRBV6-5
CASRTGGGLREQYF
TGTGCCAGCAGGACAGGGGGGGGGTTGCGCGAGCAGTACTTC
>TRBJ2-5|-|-|TRBV19
CASSIDSTGTSEGETQYF
TGTGCCAGTAGTATAGACTCTACCGGGACCTCGGAGGGAGAGACCCAGTACTTC
>TRBJ2-7|-|few|TRBV7-9
CSSSLQEASYEQYF
TGTTCCAGCAGCTTACAGGAAGCTTCCTACGAGCAGTACTTC
>TRBJ1-1|-|-|TRBV7-9
CASSLDLAPGNSEAFF
TGTGCCAGCAGCTTAGATCTCGCACCGGGGAACTCTGAAGCTTTCTTT
>TRBJ2-7|TRBD1|once|TRBV28
CASSFLGTGGDEQYF
TGTGCCAGCAGTTTTTTGGGGACAGGGGGCGACGAGCAGTACTTC
>TRBJ1-5|-|once|TRBV5-3
CARSLYRTESHQPQHF
TGTGCCAGAAGCTTGTATCGGACAGAATCCCATCAGCCCCAGCATTTT
>TRBJ1-6|TRBD1|-|TRBV18
CASSPRTTGTGITSPLHF
TGTGCCAGCTCACCACGTACAACCGGGACAGGGATAACCTCACCCCTCCACTTT
>TRBJ1-1|-|-|TRBV7-9
CASSLGVAMNTEAFF
TGTGCCAGCAGCTTAGGTGTAGCCATGAACACTGAAGCTTTCTTT
>TRBJ2-7|TRBD2|-|TRBV19
CASSLGLAPYEQYF
TGTGCCAGTAGTCTGGGACTAGCGCCTTACGAGCAGTACTTC
>TRBJ1-2|TRBD1|few|TRBV5-4
CASSSGQGASYGYTF
TGTGCCAGCAGCTCGGGACAGGGGGCAAGCTATGGCTACACCTTC
>TRBJ2-7|-|-|TRBV6-1
CASGPLRGEQYF
TGTGCCAGCGGTCCCCTTCGAGGCGAGCAGTACTTC
>TRBJ2-3|-|-|TRBV7-9
CASSPFPQGTDTQYF
TGTGCCAGCAGCCCTTTCCCCCAGGGGACAGATACGCAGTATTTT
>TRBJ2-7|-|-|TRBV15
CATSRFPGGTYEQYF
TGTGCCACCAGCCGATTCCCGGGGGGCACCTACGAGCAGTACTTC
>TRBJ1-3|-|-|TRBV5-1
CASSQSSGNTIYF
TGCGCCAGTTCACAATCCTCTGGAAACACCATATATTTT
>TRBJ1-2|-|few|TRBV9
CASSVEGDWGYGYTF
TGTGCCAGCAGCGTAGAGGGGGATTGGGGCTATGGCTACACCTTC
>TRBJ2-7|-|-|TRBV21-1
CASSKVLRAHGEQYF
TGTGCCAGCAGCAAAGTACTCAGGGCCCATGGCGAGCAGTACTTC
>TRBJ2-4|TRBD2|-|TRBV4-2
CASSQGLAGGQLAKNIQYF
TGTGCCAGCAGCCAAGGACTAGCGGGGGGACAGTTAGCCAAAAACATTCAGTACTTC
>TRBJ1-1|-|-|TRBV6-5
CASSPRGGAFF
TGTGCCAGCAGCCCGAGAGGGGGAGCTTTCTTT
>TRBJ1-6|TRBD1|-|TRBV15
CATSSTHMTGLYNSPLHF
TGTGCCACCAGCAGTACCCATATGACAGGGCTCTATAATTCACCCCTCCACTTT
>TRBJ1-1|-|-|TRBV7-9
CSGSSRSPEAFF
TGTTCCGGCAGCTCGAGGTCCCCTGAAGCTTTCTTT
>TRBJ1-1|-|-|TRBV7-2
CASSLVAAGNTEAFF
TGTGCCAGCAGCTTAGTAGCCGCGGGGAACACTGAAGCTTTCTTT
>TRBJ1-4|TRBD1|-|TRBV30
CAWSELTGVEKLFF
TGTGCCTGGAGTGAGCTCACAGGGGTTGAAAAACTGTTTTTT
>TRBJ1-3|TRBD1|-|TRBV5-5
CASSLQTGARNTIYF
TGTGCCAGCAGCTTACAGACAGGGGCGAGGAACACCATATATTTT
>TRBJ1-4|TRBD1|few|TRBV19
CASSPQDRHNEKLFF
TGTGCCAGTAGTCCACAGGACAGGCATAATGAAAAACTGTTTTTT